The clone carrying this T cell receptor beta chain was counted a few times. Antigen specificity is unknown. The sample comes from a study of beta chain features in type 1 diabetes. Notes on the study in general: Type 1 diabetes patients showed a moderate but significant shortening of TCRB CDR3s in all four CD4+ subsets.

The CDR3 runs to 13 residues. The germline CDR1 and CDR2 sequences are LNHDA and SQIVND (reference sequence). V shed 6 bases, J shed 4 bases, and the junction held 5 bases outside the gene matches. It was via CD45RO/CCR7/CD25/CD127/CD95/CD27 that CD4+ naive, central memory, regulatory and stem cell-like memory cells were sorted. The isolated RNA, all of it, was reverse transcribed, so expressed TCRB transcripts were what got sequenced. Measured with immunoSEQ multiplex PCR; TCRdb has only the in-frame clones, and not every one. The table has some 350,000 clones, 9.6% seen once; the top ten hold 0.55% to 0.75%.

V is TRBV19 and J is TRBJ2-5, with 7 bases aligning to TRBD2. The receptor was derived from a man aged 25 to 40 with type 1 diabetes. Sequenced: central memory CD4+ T cells from blood. The CDR3 region has the DNA TGTGCCAGTAGCCAGATAGCGGGAGAGACCCAGTACTTC. This encodes CASSQIAGETQYF.